Listed below are T cell receptor beta chains from one sample, sequenced in a study of early T cells in non-severe SARS-CoV-2 infection. TCRdb reprocessed the 5' RACE reads with MiXCR, giving one entry per CDR3 protein. The repertoire holds 60,000 to 85,000 distinct CDR3 sequences, with around 15% as singletons. The material sequenced was whole blood. The receptors were gathered from an adult who was a healthcare worker with PCR-confirmed SARS-CoV-2 infection or an uninfected control (not recorded which). Each CDR3 is given with its conserved first and last residue.

v_call: TRBV18; j_call: TRBJ1-3; cdr3_aa: CASSPEFSGNTIYF
v_call: TRBV6-5; j_call: TRBJ2-5; cdr3_aa: CASSYLGTAQETQYF
v_call: TRBV9; j_call: TRBJ2-4; cdr3_aa: CASSVAETSLGIQYF
v_call: TRBV18; j_call: TRBJ2-5; cdr3_aa: CASSRGTGETQYF
v_call: TRBV2; j_call: TRBJ2-7; cdr3_aa: CASIRDTSYEQYF
v_call: TRBV4-3; j_call: TRBJ2-3; cdr3_aa: CASSQDRTGGRTDTQYF
v_call: TRBV7-9; j_call: TRBJ1-1; cdr3_aa: CASSQGQGTEAFF
v_call: TRBV4-3; j_call: TRBJ2-1; cdr3_aa: CASSPYYRADEQFF
v_call: TRBV7-3; j_call: TRBJ2-2; cdr3_aa: CASSLSGPGELFF
v_call: TRBV6-5; j_call: TRBJ2-3; cdr3_aa: CASSYYPPDTQYF
v_call: TRBV19; j_call: TRBJ2-7; cdr3_aa: CASTPKGAGEQYF
v_call: TRBV29-1; j_call: TRBJ1-2; cdr3_aa: CSAGGQPNYGYTF
v_call: TRBV11-3; j_call: TRBJ2-1; cdr3_aa: CASSLALSNNNEQFF
v_call: TRBV27; j_call: TRBJ2-7; cdr3_aa: CASSLAGQVVGEQYF
v_call: TRBV29-1; j_call: TRBJ2-1; cdr3_aa: CSVVGPNEQFF
v_call: TRBV7-9; j_call: TRBJ2-6; cdr3_aa: CASSLPDRAGGMTGANVLTF
v_call: TRBV7-9; j_call: TRBJ1-2; cdr3_aa: CASTSSTEILYGYTF
v_call: TRBV5-1; j_call: TRBJ2-7; cdr3_aa: CASSLGDGEQYF
v_call: TRBV11-2; j_call: TRBJ2-5; cdr3_aa: CASTPRRGGKETQYF
v_call: TRBV5-5; j_call: TRBJ2-7; cdr3_aa: CASSFPGQEQYF
v_call: TRBV3-1; j_call: TRBJ1-1; cdr3_aa: CASSQDLGTEAFF
v_call: TRBV29-1; j_call: TRBJ1-2; cdr3_aa: CSVVGTNYGYTF
v_call: TRBV2; j_call: TRBJ2-1; cdr3_aa: CASSRLAGGGEQFF
v_call: TRBV4-1; j_call: TRBJ1-6; cdr3_aa: CASTPTGFGSPLHF
v_call: TRBV11-2; j_call: TRBJ2-1; cdr3_aa: CASSFGTSGGRYNEQFF
v_call: TRBV10-1; j_call: TRBJ1-1; cdr3_aa: CASTPTGVNTEAFF
v_call: TRBV13; j_call: TRBJ2-7; cdr3_aa: CASSARTSVLYEQYF
v_call: TRBV6-2/TRBV6-3; j_call: TRBJ2-5; cdr3_aa: CASSYSASGSETQYF
v_call: TRBV12-3/TRBV12-4; j_call: TRBJ2-5; cdr3_aa: CASSLVVGKVQETQYF
v_call: TRBV28; j_call: TRBJ2-1; cdr3_aa: CASSWGNNEQFF
v_call: TRBV24-1; j_call: TRBJ2-2; cdr3_aa: CATSAAGAHTGELFF
v_call: TRBV4-2; j_call: TRBJ2-7; cdr3_aa: CASSQDGTNPGYEQYF
v_call: TRBV7-7; j_call: TRBJ1-5; cdr3_aa: CASSQGAAQTAQHF
v_call: TRBV6-5; j_call: TRBJ2-3; cdr3_aa: CATRDKGTDTQYF
v_call: TRBV7-2; j_call: TRBJ2-5; cdr3_aa: CASSPDSSGTSPAETQYF
v_call: TRBV24-1; j_call: TRBJ2-1; cdr3_aa: CATSDLQGATYNEQFF
v_call: TRBV3-1; j_call: TRBJ1-2; cdr3_aa: CAARPTGGNYGYTF
v_call: TRBV28; j_call: TRBJ2-3; cdr3_aa: CASSLWTSGTDTQYF
v_call: TRBV30; j_call: TRBJ2-1; cdr3_aa: CAWSVKEKKQFF
v_call: TRBV29-1; j_call: TRBJ2-7; cdr3_aa: CSVEGGKLSSYEQYF
v_call: TRBV6-2/TRBV6-3; j_call: TRBJ2-7; cdr3_aa: CASSWGRQYEQYF
v_call: TRBV29-1; j_call: TRBJ2-7; cdr3_aa: CSVAYRGFTYEQYF
v_call: TRBV28; j_call: TRBJ2-7; cdr3_aa: CASKGTGVVDEQYF
v_call: TRBV7-2; j_call: TRBJ1-5; cdr3_aa: CASRAGGPNQPQHF
v_call: TRBV6-5; j_call: TRBJ2-3; cdr3_aa: CASSLRNAQYF
v_call: TRBV6-2/TRBV6-3; j_call: TRBJ1-2; cdr3_aa: CASRPVGTGNYGYTF
v_call: TRBV5-1; j_call: TRBJ1-2; cdr3_aa: CASSLAVSGDYGYTF
v_call: TRBV29-1; j_call: TRBJ1-3; cdr3_aa: CGVEKGVGNTIYF
v_call: TRBV7-2; j_call: TRBJ2-7; cdr3_aa: CASSLNRGHYEQYF
v_call: TRBV6-1; j_call: TRBJ2-3; cdr3_aa: CASSERGTGDTQYF
v_call: TRBV4-1; j_call: TRBJ2-3; cdr3_aa: CASSPVGAYTDTQYF
v_call: TRBV28; j_call: TRBJ2-2; cdr3_aa: CASKPGQEPTGELFF
v_call: TRBV6-2/TRBV6-3; j_call: TRBJ1-5; cdr3_aa: CASSYLGTYNQPQHF
v_call: TRBV7-2; j_call: TRBJ2-6; cdr3_aa: CASSRRGRAGANVLTF
v_call: TRBV7-9; j_call: TRBJ1-5; cdr3_aa: CASTPGTGNQPQHF
v_call: TRBV12-3/TRBV12-4; j_call: TRBJ2-7; cdr3_aa: CASSLARGWNYEQYF
v_call: TRBV12-3/TRBV12-4; j_call: TRBJ1-1; cdr3_aa: CASSSGQGVNTEAFF
v_call: TRBV5-8; j_call: TRBJ1-6; cdr3_aa: CASSLGGDSPLHF
v_call: TRBV7-9; j_call: TRBJ2-1; cdr3_aa: CASSLTRRAPPSYNEQFF